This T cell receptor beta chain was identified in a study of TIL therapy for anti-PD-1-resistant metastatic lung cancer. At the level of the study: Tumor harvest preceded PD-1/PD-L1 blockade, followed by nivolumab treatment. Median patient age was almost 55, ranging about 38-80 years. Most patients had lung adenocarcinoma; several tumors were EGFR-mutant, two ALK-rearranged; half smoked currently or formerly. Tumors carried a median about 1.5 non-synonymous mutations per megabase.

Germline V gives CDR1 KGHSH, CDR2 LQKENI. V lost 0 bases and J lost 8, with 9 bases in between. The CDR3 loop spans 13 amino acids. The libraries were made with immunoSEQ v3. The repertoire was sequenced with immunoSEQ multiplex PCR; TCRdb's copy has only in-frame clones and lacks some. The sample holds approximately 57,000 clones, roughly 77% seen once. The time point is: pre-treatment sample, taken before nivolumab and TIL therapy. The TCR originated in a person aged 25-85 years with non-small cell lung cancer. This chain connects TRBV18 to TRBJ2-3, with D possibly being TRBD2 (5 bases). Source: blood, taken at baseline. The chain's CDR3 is CASSPPIGLTQYF. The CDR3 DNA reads TGTGCCAGCTCACCACCGATCGGACTTACGCAGTATTTT.